The present T cell receptor (beta chain) was sequenced within a study of regulatory T cells in long-lasting Graves disease. General observations from the study: Analyses excluded thyroid tissue, covering peripheral blood alone.

Time point in this sample: persistent/refractory GD, antithyroid drugs over 5 years with positive TRAb. From RNA extracted from PBMCs, the TCR library was made. The CDR3 length is 15 residues. V was pared by 4 bases and J by 8 bases, with 21 bases between. The germline V gene has CDR1 SGHDT and CDR2 YYEEEE. As for this clonotype: What it binds is unknown.

Through Arm-PCR of CDR3 regions and iRepertoire HTBI primers, TCR beta libraries were built. TCRdb processed the multiplex PCR reads anew with MiXCR; each CDR3 protein has one entry. The repertoire holds 350,000 to 450,000 distinct CDR3 sequences, with 20% to 25% as singletons. The sample in question was peripheral blood mononuclear cells (PBMCs), obtained when the disease was refractory, from a patient treated with antithyroid drugs. This chain uses TRBV5-6 with TRBJ1-2, with unresolved D. This TCR was sampled from a female donor with Graves disease. CDR3 sequence reads: CASSPLEVQVEGYTF. The CDR3 DNA is TGTGCCAGCAGCCCCCTGGAGGTCCAGGTGGAGGGCTACACCTTC.